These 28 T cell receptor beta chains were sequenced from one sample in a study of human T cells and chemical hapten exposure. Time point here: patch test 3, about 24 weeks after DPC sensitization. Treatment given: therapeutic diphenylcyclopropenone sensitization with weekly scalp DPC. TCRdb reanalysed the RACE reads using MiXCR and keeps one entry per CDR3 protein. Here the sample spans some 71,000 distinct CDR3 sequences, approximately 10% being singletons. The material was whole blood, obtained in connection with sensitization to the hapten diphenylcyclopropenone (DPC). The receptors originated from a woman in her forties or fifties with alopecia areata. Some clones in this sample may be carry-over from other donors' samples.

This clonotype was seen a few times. Written as DNA, the CDR3 is TGCGCCAGCAGCTTGGCCAATAGACAGGGGGCCGAGCAGTACTTC. Its protein is CASSLANRQGAEQYF. This chain connects TRBV5-1 to TRBJ2-7; 10 positions agree with TRBD1. The germline gives CDR1 SGHRS, CDR2 YFSETQ. The CDR3 sequence is 15 residues long. J gave up 6 bases and V 0 bases, and 6 bases lay outside the gene matches.

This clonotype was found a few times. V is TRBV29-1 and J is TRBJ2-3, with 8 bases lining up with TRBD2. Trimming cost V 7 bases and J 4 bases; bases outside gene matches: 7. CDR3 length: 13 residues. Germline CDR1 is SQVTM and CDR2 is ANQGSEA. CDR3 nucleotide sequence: TGCAGCGGTAAGCGGGGGTCCGCAGATACGCAGTATTTT. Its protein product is CSGKRGSADTQYF.

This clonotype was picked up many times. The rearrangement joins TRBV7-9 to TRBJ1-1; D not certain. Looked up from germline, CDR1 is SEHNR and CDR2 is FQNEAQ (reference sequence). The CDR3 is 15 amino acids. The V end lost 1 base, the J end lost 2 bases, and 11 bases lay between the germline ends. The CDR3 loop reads CASSLVSGVNTEAFF. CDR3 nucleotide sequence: TGTGCCAGCAGCTTAGTGTCTGGCGTTAACACTGAAGCTTTCTTT.

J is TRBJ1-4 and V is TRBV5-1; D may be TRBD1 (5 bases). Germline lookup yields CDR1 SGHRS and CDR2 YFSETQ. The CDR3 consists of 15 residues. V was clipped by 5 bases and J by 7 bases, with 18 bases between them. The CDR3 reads CASSLTSGGGEKLFF. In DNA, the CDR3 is TGCGCCAGCAGTCTGACCTCAGGCGGGGGTGAAAAACTGTTTTTT.

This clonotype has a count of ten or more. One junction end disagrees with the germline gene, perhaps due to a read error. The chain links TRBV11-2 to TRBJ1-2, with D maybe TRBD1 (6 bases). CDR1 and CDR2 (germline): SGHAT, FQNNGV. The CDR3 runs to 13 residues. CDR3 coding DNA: TGTGCCAGCAGCCTAGAGGACAGAGGCGGCTACACCTTC. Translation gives CASSLEDRGGYTF.

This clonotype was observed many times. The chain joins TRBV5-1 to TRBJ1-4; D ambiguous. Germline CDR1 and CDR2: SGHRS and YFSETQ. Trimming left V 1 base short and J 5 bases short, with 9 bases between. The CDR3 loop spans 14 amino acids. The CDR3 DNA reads TGCGCCAGCAGCTTGACAGCTACGAATGAAAAACTGTTTTTT. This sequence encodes CASSLTATNEKLFF.

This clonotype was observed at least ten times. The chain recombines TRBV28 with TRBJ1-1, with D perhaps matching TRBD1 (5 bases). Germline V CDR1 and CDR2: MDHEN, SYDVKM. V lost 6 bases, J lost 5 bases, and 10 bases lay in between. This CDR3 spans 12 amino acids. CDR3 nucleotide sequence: TGTGCCAGCAGCAGAGAGGGGACTGAAGCTTTCTTT. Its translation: CASSREGTEAFF.

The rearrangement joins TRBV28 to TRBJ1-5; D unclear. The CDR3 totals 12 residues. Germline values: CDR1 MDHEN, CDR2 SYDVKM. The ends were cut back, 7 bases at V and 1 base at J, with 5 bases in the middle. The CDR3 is CASTESNQPQHF. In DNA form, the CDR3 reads TGTGCCAGCACGGAGAGCAATCAGCCCCAGCATTTT.

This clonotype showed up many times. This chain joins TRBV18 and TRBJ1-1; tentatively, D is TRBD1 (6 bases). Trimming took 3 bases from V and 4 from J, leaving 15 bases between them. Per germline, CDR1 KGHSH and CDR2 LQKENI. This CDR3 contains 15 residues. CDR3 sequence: CASSPTGMRATEAFF. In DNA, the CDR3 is TGTGCCAGCTCACCTACAGGGATGAGGGCCACTGAAGCTTTCTTT.

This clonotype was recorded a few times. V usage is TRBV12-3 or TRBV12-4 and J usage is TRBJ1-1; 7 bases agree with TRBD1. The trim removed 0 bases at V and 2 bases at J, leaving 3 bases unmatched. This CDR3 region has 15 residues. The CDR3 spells CASSLADRSNTEAFF. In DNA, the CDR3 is TGTGCCAGCAGTTTAGCGGACAGGTCAAACACTGAAGCTTTCTTT.

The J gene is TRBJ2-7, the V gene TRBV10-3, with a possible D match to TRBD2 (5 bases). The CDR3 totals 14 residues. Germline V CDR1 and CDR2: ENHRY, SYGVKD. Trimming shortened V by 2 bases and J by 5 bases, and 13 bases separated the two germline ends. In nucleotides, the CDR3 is TGTGCCATCAGTGAGCCCGGAGGCGTAAACGAGCAGTACTTC. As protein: CAISEPGGVNEQYF.

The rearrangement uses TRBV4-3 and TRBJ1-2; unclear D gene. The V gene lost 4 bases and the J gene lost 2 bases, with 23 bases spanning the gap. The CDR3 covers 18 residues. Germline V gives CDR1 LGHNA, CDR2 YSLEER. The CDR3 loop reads CASSRAILYEGINYGYTF. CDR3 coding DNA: TGCGCCAGCAGCCGCGCCATCTTGTATGAGGGTATAAACTATGGCTACACCTTC.

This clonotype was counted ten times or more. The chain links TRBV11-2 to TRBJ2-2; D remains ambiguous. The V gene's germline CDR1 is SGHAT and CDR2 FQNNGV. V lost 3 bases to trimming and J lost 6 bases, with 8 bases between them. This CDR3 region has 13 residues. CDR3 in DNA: TGTGCCAGCAGCTTGGGTCACTCCGGGGAGCTGTTTTTT. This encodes CASSLGHSGELFF.

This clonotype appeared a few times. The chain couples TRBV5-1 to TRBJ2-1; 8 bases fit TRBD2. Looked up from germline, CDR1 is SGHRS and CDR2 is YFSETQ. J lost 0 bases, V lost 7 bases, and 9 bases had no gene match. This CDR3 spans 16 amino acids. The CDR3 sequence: CASGLRGGSSYNEQFF. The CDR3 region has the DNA TGCGCCAGCGGGCTTCGCGGGGGGAGCTCCTACAATGAGCAGTTCTTC.

Written as DNA, the CDR3 is TGTGCCAGCTCACCACGGTCCTACGAGCAGTACTTC. Residues: CASSPRSYEQYF. The chain joins TRBV18 to TRBJ2-7, with D hard to call. This CDR3 spans 12 amino acids. V shed 1 base and J shed 1 base, with 2 bases lying between them. Germline CDR1 is KGHSH and CDR2 is LQKENI.

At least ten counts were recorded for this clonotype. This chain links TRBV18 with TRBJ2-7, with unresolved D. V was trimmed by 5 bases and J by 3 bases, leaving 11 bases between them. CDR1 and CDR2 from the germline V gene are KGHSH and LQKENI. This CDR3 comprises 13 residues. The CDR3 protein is CASSANPGYEQYF. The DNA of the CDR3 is TGTGCCAGCTCAGCTAACCCGGGCTACGAGCAGTACTTC.

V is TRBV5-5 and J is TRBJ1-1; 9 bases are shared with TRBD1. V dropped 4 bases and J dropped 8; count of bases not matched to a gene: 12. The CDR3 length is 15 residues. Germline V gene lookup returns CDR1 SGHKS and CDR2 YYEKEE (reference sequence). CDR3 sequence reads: CASSPAGQGFLEAFF. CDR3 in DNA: TGTGCCAGCAGCCCAGCGGGACAGGGCTTCCTGGAAGCTTTCTTT.

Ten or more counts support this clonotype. The CDR3 DNA reads as TGTGCCAGCAGCTTAGGCCTAGGGGCCACAGATACGCAGTATTTT. As protein: CASSLGLGATDTQYF. The chain employs TRBV7-9 and TRBJ2-3; TRBD1 is a possible D gene (5 bases). This CDR3 spans 15 amino acids. V was trimmed by 1 base and J by 2 bases, leaving 10 bases between them. CDR1 and CDR2 from the germline V gene are SEHNR and FQNEAQ (reference sequence).

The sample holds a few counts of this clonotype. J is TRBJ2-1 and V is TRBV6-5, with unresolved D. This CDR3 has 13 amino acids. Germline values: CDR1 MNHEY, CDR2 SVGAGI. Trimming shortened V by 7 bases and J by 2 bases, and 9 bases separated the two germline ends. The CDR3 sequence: CASKPGPYNEQFF. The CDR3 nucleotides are TGTGCCAGCAAGCCTGGCCCCTACAATGAGCAGTTCTTC.

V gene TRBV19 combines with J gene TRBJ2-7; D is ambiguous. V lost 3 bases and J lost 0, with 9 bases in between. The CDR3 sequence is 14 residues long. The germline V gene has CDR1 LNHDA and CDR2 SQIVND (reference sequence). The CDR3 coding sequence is TGTGCCAGTAGTATTACAGCCCGCTCCTACGAGCAGTACTTC. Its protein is CASSITARSYEQYF. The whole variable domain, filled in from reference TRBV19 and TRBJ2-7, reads DGGITQSPKYLFRKEGQNVTLSCEQNLNHDAMYWYRQDPGQGLRLIYYSQIVNDFQKGDIAEGYSVSREKKESFPLTVTSAQKNPTAFYLCASSITARSYEQYFGPGTRLTVT.

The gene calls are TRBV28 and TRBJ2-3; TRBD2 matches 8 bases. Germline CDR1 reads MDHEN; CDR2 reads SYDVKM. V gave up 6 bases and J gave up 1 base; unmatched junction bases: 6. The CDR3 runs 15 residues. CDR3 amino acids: CASRIAGLRTDTQYF. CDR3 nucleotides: TGTGCCAGCAGAATAGCGGGGCTTCGCACAGATACGCAGTATTTT.

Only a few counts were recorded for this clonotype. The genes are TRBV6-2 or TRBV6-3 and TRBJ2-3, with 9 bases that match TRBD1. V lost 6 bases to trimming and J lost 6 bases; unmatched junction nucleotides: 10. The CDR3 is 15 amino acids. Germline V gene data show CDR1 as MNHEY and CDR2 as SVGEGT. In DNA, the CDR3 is TGTGCCAGCAGCGAAAGACAGGGGGTATCGGATACGCAGTATTTT. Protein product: CASSERQGVSDTQYF.

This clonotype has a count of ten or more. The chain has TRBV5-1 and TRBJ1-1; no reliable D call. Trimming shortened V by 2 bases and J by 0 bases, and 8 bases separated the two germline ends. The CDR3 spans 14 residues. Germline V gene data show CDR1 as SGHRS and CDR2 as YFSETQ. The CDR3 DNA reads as TGCGCCAGCAGCTTCCGGGGAGTGAACACTGAAGCTTTCTTT. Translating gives CASSFRGVNTEAFF. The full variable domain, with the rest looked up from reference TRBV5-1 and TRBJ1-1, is KAGVTQTPRYLIKTRGQQVTLSCSPISGHRSVSWYQQTPGQGLQFLFEYFSETQRNKGNFPGRFSGRQFSNSRSEMNVSTLELGDSALYLCASSFRGVNTEAFFGQGTRLTVV.

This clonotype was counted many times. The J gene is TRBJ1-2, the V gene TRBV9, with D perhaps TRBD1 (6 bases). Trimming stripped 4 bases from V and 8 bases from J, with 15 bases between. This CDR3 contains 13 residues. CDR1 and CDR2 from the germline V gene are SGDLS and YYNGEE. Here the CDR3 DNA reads TGTGCCAGCAGCATTACAACAGGGTACGGCTACACCTTC. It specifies CASSITTGYGYTF.

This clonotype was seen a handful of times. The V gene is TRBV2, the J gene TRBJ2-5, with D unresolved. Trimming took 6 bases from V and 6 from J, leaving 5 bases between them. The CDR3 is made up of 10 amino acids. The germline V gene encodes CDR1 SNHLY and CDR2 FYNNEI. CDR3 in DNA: TGTGCCAGCAGGGAGAAGACCCAGTACTTC. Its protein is CASREKTQYF.

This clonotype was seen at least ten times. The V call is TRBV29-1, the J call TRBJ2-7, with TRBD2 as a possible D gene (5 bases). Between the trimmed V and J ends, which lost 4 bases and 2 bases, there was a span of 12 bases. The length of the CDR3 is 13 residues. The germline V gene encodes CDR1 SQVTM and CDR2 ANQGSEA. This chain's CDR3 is CSVAAGPTYEQYF. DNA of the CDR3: TGCAGCGTTGCGGCGGGCCCTACCTACGAGCAGTACTTC.

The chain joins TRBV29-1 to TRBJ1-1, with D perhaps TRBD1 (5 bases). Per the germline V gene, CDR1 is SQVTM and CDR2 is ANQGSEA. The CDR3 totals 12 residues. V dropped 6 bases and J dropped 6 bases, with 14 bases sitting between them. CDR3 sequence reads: CSVAAGAAEAFF. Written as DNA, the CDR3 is TGCAGCGTAGCGGCCGGGGCCGCTGAAGCTTTCTTT.

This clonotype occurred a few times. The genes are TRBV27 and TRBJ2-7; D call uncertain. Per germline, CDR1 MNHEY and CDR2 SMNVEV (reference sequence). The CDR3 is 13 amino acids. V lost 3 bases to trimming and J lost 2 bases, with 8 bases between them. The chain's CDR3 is CASSFQGPYEQYF. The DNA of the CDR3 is TGTGCCAGCAGTTTCCAAGGCCCCTACGAGCAGTACTTC.